This T cell receptor (beta chain) was observed in a study of tumor T cells in aggressive B-cell lymphoma. Sequencing used immunoSEQ multiplex PCR; TCRdb keeps in-frame clones, though not all of them. The sample includes about 5,400 clones, 82% of them seen just once. CDR1 MNHNY and CDR2 SVGAGI come from the germline V gene (reference sequence). CDR3 length: 14 amino acids. J lost 3 bases, V lost 2 bases, and 2 bases had no gene match. V usage is TRBV6-6 and J usage is TRBJ2-3; TRBD1 matches at 7 bases. The TCR comes from an adult with diffuse large B cell lymphoma. The sequenced sample consisted of tumor tissue. The chain's CDR3 is CASSYGQVTDTQYF. The CDR3 DNA is TGTGCCAGCAGTTACGGACAGGTGACAGATACGCAGTATTTT.